Below, 8 T cell receptor beta chains from the same sample are listed, as sequenced in a study of T-cell reconstitution after alpha-beta-depleted transplantation in children. Unique molecular identifiers were used in preparing the TCRbeta library. Using its own MiXCR run on the PCR reads, TCRdb lists one record per CDR3 protein. The sample has hundreds of thousands of distinct CDR3 sequences; roughly 15% are singletons. Sequencing used PBMCs, mostly from graft donor cells, obtained 360 days after TCRalphabeta/CD19-depleted stem cell transplant. These receptors originate from a male patient younger than 18 who had a stem cell transplant for acute lymphoblastic leukemia, so the T cells may come from the graft donor.

The rearrangement links TRBV5-1 to TRBJ2-1; 7 bases match TRBD2. Germline loops: CDR1 SGHRS, CDR2 YFSETQ. The CDR3 is 15 amino acids. The trim removed 3 bases at V and 0 bases at J, leaving 3 bases unmatched. This CDR3 is CASSSGGNSYNEQFF. The CDR3 DNA reads TGCGCCAGCAGCTCGGGGGGAAACTCCTACAATGAGCAGTTCTTC.

The gene calls are TRBV12-3 or TRBV12-4 and TRBJ1-3; D might be TRBD1 (6 bases). Trimming cost V 0 bases and J 1 base, with 13 bases left between them. The CDR3 totals 17 residues. Written as DNA, the CDR3 is TGTGCCAGCAGTTTAGCCCTCTGGACAGCATCTGGAAACACCATATATTTT. This codes for CASSLALWTASGNTIYF.

The chain joins TRBV5-1 to TRBJ2-3; perhaps TRBD1 as D (8 bases). Germline V gene lookup returns CDR1 SGHRS and CDR2 YFSETQ. The length of the CDR3 is 19 residues. Between the trimmed V and J ends, which lost 6 bases and 2 bases, there was a span of 28 bases. CDR3 DNA: TGCGCCAGCACAGGACTAGGGACAGGCGCCAAAAGATTCACAGATACGCAGTATTTT. This gives the protein CASTGLGTGAKRFTDTQYF. Together with reference TRBV5-1 and TRBJ2-3, the CDR3 gives the full variable domain: KAGVTQTPRYLIKTRGQQVTLSCSPISGHRSVSWYQQTPGQGLQFLFEYFSETQRNKGNFPGRFSGRQFSNSRSEMNVSTLELGDSALYLCASTGLGTGAKRFTDTQYFGPGTRLTVL.

The genes are TRBV5-1 and TRBJ2-1; 11 nucleotides align to TRBD2. The J segment lost 8 bases and the V segment lost 5 bases, leaving 3 bases of the junction unmatched. The CDR3 sequence is 13 residues long. From germline, CDR1 is SGHRS and CDR2 YFSETQ. CDR3 protein: CASRLSGRDEQFF. The CDR3 bases are TGCGCCAGCAGACTTAGCGGGAGGGATGAGCAGTTCTTC.

This clonotype turned up a few times. The chain is built from TRBV20-1 and TRBJ2-1; 7 bases are a match to TRBD1. Germline V CDR1 and CDR2: DFQATT, SNEGSKA (reference sequence). The CDR3 runs 16 residues. V lost 6 bases to trimming and J lost 2 bases; unmatched junction nucleotides: 13. CDR3 nucleotides: TGCAGTGCCGCAGGGGGTGCCCTTGGGGCCTACAATGAGCAGTTCTTC. Translation: CSAAGGALGAYNEQFF.

This clonotype showed up just a few times. The V and J genes are TRBV7-9 and TRBJ2-1, with 8 bases fitting TRBD2. CDR3 length: 15 amino acids. The junction had 3 bases not matched to a gene; V was cut back by 1 base and J by 4 bases. The germline V gene encodes CDR1 SEHNR and CDR2 FQNEAQ (reference sequence). For the CDR3, the DNA is TGTGCCAGCAGCTTAGGCGAGCGGGAGTACAATGAGCAGTTCTTC. This encodes CASSLGEREYNEQFF. The entire variable domain, with the rest obtained from reference TRBV7-9 and TRBJ2-1, is as follows: DTGVSQNPRHKITKRGQNVTFRCDPISEHNRLYWYRQTLGQGPEFLTYFQNEAQLEKSRLLSDRFSAERPKGSFSTLEIQRTEQGDSAMYLCASSLGEREYNEQFFGPGTRLTVL.

This clonotype appeared a few times. The genes are TRBV9 and TRBJ2-1, with D perhaps TRBD2 (6 bases). From germline, CDR1 is SGDLS and CDR2 YYNGEE. Trimming stripped 4 bases from V and 0 bases from J, with 14 bases between. The CDR3 runs to 16 residues. CDR3 loop: CASSYRRESSYNEQFF. The CDR3 coding sequence is TGTGCCAGCAGCTACCGACGGGAGAGCTCCTACAATGAGCAGTTCTTC.

This clonotype occurred a few times. The genes are TRBV27 and TRBJ1-1, with D tentatively TRBD1 (6 bases). The CDR3 length is 15 residues. V shed 6 bases and J shed 4 bases, with 18 bases lying between them. CDR1 is MNHEY, CDR2 SMNVEV, per germline (reference sequence). DNA of the CDR3: TGTGCCAGCAGGGACGAACAGGGCTCGCTCACTGAAGCTTTCTTT. It translates to CASRDEQGSLTEAFF.